This passage covers 25 T cell receptor beta chains from one sample sequenced in a study of immune evolution from preneoplasia to lung adenocarcinoma. Produced via immunoSEQ multiplex PCR; TCRdb's table is partial and in-frame only. The sample records roughly 6,300 clones, over 80% being singletons. Sequences were obtained from FFPE lung adenocarcinoma in situ tissue. Receptor source: an older donor with lung adenocarcinoma.

This clone has a handful of counts. J is TRBJ2-1 and V is TRBV11-2, with 9 bases that match TRBD2. This CDR3 has 15 residues. V was pared by 5 bases and J by 9 bases, with 11 bases of the junction left unmatched. Germline CDR1 SGHAT, CDR2 FQNNGV. The CDR3 loop is CASSPLVAGVGEQFF. The CDR3 bases are TGTGCCAGCAGCCCCCTGGTAGCGGGAGTGGGTGAGCAGTTCTTC.

The chain is built from TRBV5-1 and TRBJ1-6; D is possibly TRBD1 (5 bases). Trimming left V 6 bases short and J 7 bases short, with 11 bases between. The germline V gene encodes CDR1 SGHRS and CDR2 YFSETQ. This CDR3 has 13 amino acids. CDR3 residues: CASNDGGNSPLHF. CDR3 coding DNA: TGCGCCAGCAATGATGGGGGGAATTCACCCCTCCACTTT.

This clone was seen only once. The V and J genes are TRBV5-1 and TRBJ2-7, with TRBD2 as a possible D gene (6 bases). Germline loops: CDR1 SGHRS, CDR2 YFSETQ. V was clipped by 2 bases and J by 2 bases, with 11 bases between them. The CDR3 consists of 14 residues. CDR3 bases: TGCGCCAGCAGCTTTTTAGCGGAGGCCTACGAGCAGTACTTC. Its translation is CASSFLAEAYEQYF.

The chain carries TRBV9 and TRBJ2-7; D might be TRBD2 (6 bases). Germline V gives CDR1 SGDLS, CDR2 YYNGEE. The CDR3 loop spans 14 amino acids. V dropped 2 bases and J dropped 3 bases, with 12 bases sitting between them. The CDR3, as DNA: TGTGCCAGCAGCGTGGGGGGACGGAACTACGAGCAGTACTTC. Translated, it gives CASSVGGRNYEQYF. The full variable domain, its missing parts supplied by reference TRBV9 and TRBJ2-7, is DSGVTQTPKHLITATGQRVTLRCSPRSGDLSVYWYQQSLDQGLQFLIQYYNGEERAKGNILERFSAQQFPDLHSELNLSSLELGDSALYFCASSVGGRNYEQYFGPGTRLTVT.

This sequence joins TRBV6-1 and TRBJ2-7; D might be TRBD2 (6 bases). The CDR3 is 15 residues long. V was cut by 0 bases and J by 3 bases, with 12 bases left in between. Per the germline V gene, CDR1 is MNHNS and CDR2 is SASEGT. The CDR3 loop is CASSEAGGSFYEQYF. Here the CDR3 DNA reads TGTGCCAGCAGTGAAGCTGGGGGGAGTTTCTACGAGCAGTACTTC.

The chain combines TRBV11-2 with TRBJ2-5; D gene uncertain. The CDR3 extends over 14 amino acids. CDR1 is SGHAT, CDR2 FQNNGV, per germline. Trimming cost V 0 bases and J 6 bases, with 11 bases left between them. CDR3 region: CASSLDRFEKTQYF. As DNA, the CDR3 is TGTGCCAGCAGCTTAGATCGATTCGAAAAGACCCAGTACTTC. Variable domain in full (rest from reference TRBV11-2 and TRBJ2-5): EAGVAQSPRYKIIEKRQSVAFWCNPISGHATLYWYQQILGQGPKLLIQFQNNGVVDDSQLPKDRFSAERLKGVDSTLKIQPAKLEDSAVYLCASSLDRFEKTQYFGPGTRLLVL.

This chain joins TRBV27 and TRBJ2-1, with D maybe TRBD2 (5 bases). Germline CDR1 and CDR2: MNHEY and SMNVEV (reference sequence). V was cut by 5 bases and J by 9 bases, with 20 bases left in between. CDR3 length: 15 amino acids. CDR3 in amino acids: CASSPSGSRVPEQFF. Written as DNA, the CDR3 is TGTGCCAGCAGTCCCTCGGGTTCGCGGGTTCCTGAGCAGTTCTTC.

This chain connects TRBV18 to TRBJ1-5, with 7 bases fitting TRBD1. This CDR3 contains 14 residues. Germline CDR1 is KGHSH and CDR2 is LQKENI. V lost 2 bases to trimming and J lost 4 bases; unmatched junction nucleotides: 2. The CDR3 is CASSPSTGNQPQHF. CDR3 DNA: TGTGCCAGCTCACCATCGACAGGGAATCAGCCCCAGCATTTT.

The chain uses TRBV10-2 and TRBJ1-1; D gene uncertain. This CDR3 region has 13 residues. Per the germline V gene, CDR1 is WSHSY and CDR2 is SAAADI. V was clipped by 6 bases and J by 1 base, with 9 bases between them. The CDR3 sequence is CASRLLGNTEAFF. Written as DNA, the CDR3 is TGCGCCAGCAGACTCCTGGGGAACACTGAAGCTTTCTTT.

This chain joins TRBV2 and TRBJ2-3; 11 nucleotides match TRBD2. CDR1 and CDR2 from the germline V gene are SNHLY and FYNNEI. The CDR3 contains 19 residues. Trimming took 7 bases from V and 0 from J; bases not matched to a gene: 15. The CDR3 DNA is TGTGCCAGCATAAGCCCACCGGGACTAGCGGAGTTTAGCACAGATACGCAGTATTTT. This encodes CASISPPGLAEFSTDTQYF.

CDR3 in DNA: TGCAGCGTTGAAGCCCGCCCGACTAGCGGGAGTTTCTATGAGCAGTTCTTC. Encoded protein: CSVEARPTSGSFYEQFF. The chain is built from TRBV29-1 and TRBJ2-1; 12 nucleotides align to TRBD2. Losses at the gene ends were 1 base for V and 8 bases for J; bases not matched to a gene: 12. CDR1 SQVTM and CDR2 ANQGSEA come from the germline V gene. This CDR3 contains 17 residues.

The chain couples TRBV7-9 to TRBJ2-7, with D hard to call. This CDR3 contains 13 residues. V lost 6 bases and J lost 1, with 10 bases in between. The germline V gene has CDR1 SEHNR and CDR2 FQNEAQ (reference sequence). CDR3 coding DNA: TGTGCCAGCAGGCCACAGTTATCCTACGAGCAGTACTTC. It is translated as CASRPQLSYEQYF.

The chain is built from TRBV1 and TRBJ2-3; the table's D gene call, TRBD2, was not cross checked with the DNA. TRBV1 represents a pseudogene. This CDR3 has 19 amino acids. Here the CDR3 reads CTSSQEGLAGGLATDTQYF. DNA for the CDR3: TGCACCAGCAGCCAAGAGGGACTAGCGGGAGGGTTGGCAACAGATACGCAGTATTTT.

The chain has TRBV6-1 and TRBJ2-2, with D perhaps TRBD2 (5 bases). V dropped 6 bases and J dropped 5 bases, with 13 bases sitting between them. The V gene's germline CDR1 is MNHNS and CDR2 SASEGT. This CDR3 spans 14 amino acids. Here the CDR3 DNA reads TGTGCCAGCAGCTCCGATACTAGGACCGGGGAGCTGTTTTTT. It specifies CASSSDTRTGELFF.

V is TRBV30 and J is TRBJ2-7; the D is unclear. V was pared by 1 base and J by 11 bases, with 12 bases between. Germline CDR1 is GTSNPN and CDR2 is SVGIG (reference sequence). There are 11 residues in the CDR3. CDR3 sequence (DNA): TGTGCCTGGAGTGCCTCCCCCGTAAAGTACTTC. Its translation is CAWSASPVKYF.

The chain is built from TRBV5-1 and TRBJ2-1; TRBD2 aligns across 11 bases. Germline V gene sequence: CDR1 SGHRS, CDR2 YFSETQ. V lost 6 bases to trimming and J lost 5 bases; unmatched junction nucleotides: 13. The CDR3 consists of 17 residues. This CDR3 reads CASNKRPGLAVNNEQFF. The CDR3 DNA sequence: TGCGCCAGCAACAAGCGACCGGGACTAGCGGTGAACAATGAGCAGTTCTTC.

This clone was seen only once. This CDR3 is CASSQSSGANVLTF. CDR3 DNA sequence: TGTGCCAGCAGCCAAAGCTCTGGGGCCAACGTCCTGACTTTC. The rearrangement joins TRBV14 to TRBJ2-6, with D uncertain. Germline lookup yields CDR1 SGHDN and CDR2 FVKESK. The CDR3 length is 14 residues. V was trimmed by 2 bases and J by 0 bases, leaving 2 bases between them.

The chain has TRBV6-1 and TRBJ1-5; 11 bases map to TRBD1. The germline V gene encodes CDR1 MNHNS and CDR2 SASEGT. CDR3 size: 18 residues. V gave up 2 bases and J gave up 1 base; unmatched junction bases: 7. The CDR3, as DNA: TGTGCCAGCAGTGAAAGGACAGGGGGCGCAGGAAGCAATCAGCCCCAGCATTTT. Translation gives CASSERTGGAGSNQPQHF.

This sequence joins TRBV2 and TRBJ2-5; no definite D call. The J call may be wrong; the DNA end is better matched by TRBJ2-7. This CDR3 has 15 residues. Per the germline V gene, CDR1 is SNHLY and CDR2 is FYNNEI. The CDR3 region is CASSERVGQSYEQYF. The CDR3 DNA is TGTGCCAGCAGTGAAAGGGTTGGGCAGTCTTACGAGCAGTACTTC.

The chain couples TRBV5-1 to TRBJ2-5; D ambiguous. The ends were cut back, 0 bases at V and 5 bases at J, with 11 bases in the middle. The V gene's germline CDR1 is SGHRS and CDR2 YFSETQ. This CDR3 contains 14 residues. The CDR3 region is CASSLGSGRETQYF. The CDR3 bases are TGCGCCAGCAGCTTGGGGTCGGGCCGGGAGACCCAGTACTTC. Variable domain in full (rest from reference TRBV5-1 and TRBJ2-5): KAGVTQTPRYLIKTRGQQVTLSCSPISGHRSVSWYQQTPGQGLQFLFEYFSETQRNKGNFPGRFSGRQFSNSRSEMNVSTLELGDSALYLCASSLGSGRETQYFGPGTRLLVL.

The CDR3 reads CASSQDAQGVNTIYF. The CDR3 bases are TGCGCCAGCAGCCAAGATGCACAGGGTGTCAACACCATATATTTT. The genes are TRBV4-1 and TRBJ1-3, with D possibly matching TRBD1 (6 bases). V lost 0 bases, J lost 7 bases, and 13 bases lay in between. From germline, CDR1 is MGHRA and CDR2 YSYEKL. This CDR3 has 15 residues.

In this sample, this clone turned up once. V usage is TRBV19 and J usage is TRBJ2-1, with 8 bases lining up with TRBD2. The CDR3 length is 14 residues. The germline V gene has CDR1 LNHDA and CDR2 SQIVND (reference sequence). J was trimmed by 9 bases and V by 6 bases; bases with no gene match: 10. The CDR3 bases are TGTGCCAGTAGGGGATCGGCGGGAGGTGGTGAGCAGTTCTTC. Protein product: CASRGSAGGGEQFF. Drawing the rest from reference TRBV19 and TRBJ2-1, the complete variable domain is DGGITQSPKYLFRKEGQNVTLSCEQNLNHDAMYWYRQDPGQGLRLIYYSQIVNDFQKGDIAEGYSVSREKKESFPLTVTSAQKNPTAFYLCASRGSAGGGEQFFGPGTRLTVL.

The J gene is TRBJ2-7, the V gene TRBV14; 7 bases line up with TRBD1. Germline V gives CDR1 SGHDN, CDR2 FVKESK. With 4 bases clipped from V and 5 bases from J, the junction kept 8 bases outside the gene matches. The CDR3 consists of 14 residues. This CDR3 is CASSLRQGFDEQYF. The CDR3 DNA reads TGTGCCAGCAGCCTAAGACAGGGTTTCGACGAGCAGTACTTC.

The rearrangement uses TRBV6-1 and TRBJ2-1; TRBD2 matches 10 bases. The junction had 11 bases not matched to a gene; V was cut back by 4 bases and J by 2 bases. Germline CDR1 reads MNHNS; CDR2 reads SASEGT. The CDR3 sequence is 18 residues long. The CDR3 loop reads CASSVRASGSGPYNEQFF. The DNA for the CDR3 is TGTGCCAGCAGTGTCCGGGCTAGCGGGAGTGGTCCCTACAATGAGCAGTTCTTC.

This chain connects TRBV19 to TRBJ1-5; D is undetermined. The CDR3 has 12 amino acids. CDR1 is LNHDA and CDR2 is SQIVND in the germline V gene (reference sequence). V was clipped by 2 bases and J by 5 bases, with 4 bases between them. Written as DNA, the CDR3 is TGTGCCAGTAGTATATCCGATCAGCCCCAGCATTTT. Encoded protein: CASSISDQPQHF.